This entry concerns a single T cell receptor (beta chain). The TCRbeta library was prepared with unique molecular identifiers. Each CDR3 protein is one row after TCRdb ran MiXCR on the PCR reads. The sample lists approximately 200,000 distinct CDR3 sequences; about 14% were seen once. These data originate in a study of T-cell reconstitution after alpha-beta-depleted transplantation in children. V shed 0 bases, J shed 2 bases, and the junction held 5 bases outside the gene matches. CDR1 and CDR2 from the germline V gene are SGHRS and YFSETQ. This CDR3 region has 17 residues. Source: PBMCs from the stem cell graft donor, taken from the stem cell graft. V is TRBV5-1 and J is TRBJ2-2; 9 bases line up with TRBD2. This TCR derives from a human donor who donated a stem cell graft to a child with acute lymphoblastic leukemia. CDR3 in amino acids: CASSLGSTSGNTGELFF. CDR3 nucleotide sequence: TGCGCCAGCAGCTTGGGGTCGACTAGCGGTAACACCGGGGAGCTGTTTTTT.